This TCR beta chain was documented in a study of blood T cell repertoires in COVID-19 (dated by TCRdb to 2020 to 2022). Looking at the study overall: Collaborator samples came from the United States, Italy and Spain and covered acute and convalescent phases of COVID-19. The material from the prospective study consisted of cDNA or gDNA derived from T cells, B-cell-depleted T cells, or PBMCs. The dataset comprised deeply sampled blood TCRbeta repertoires from subjects exposed to, actively infected with, or recovered from COVID-19. The repertoires were made available in a free public database intended to serve as a resource for research on the immune response to SARS-CoV-2. The samples were drawn from two sources: the first 160 participants of the ongoing ImmuneRACE study, and some 1,300 subjects contributed by 6 global collaborators. Nearly every sample came with metadata listing a de-identified subject ID, COVID-19 status, age in years and sex. Where available, HLA class I and class II types were taken from metadata supplied by the sample provider and were not determined by assay-based typing.

Study-wide conclusions, independent of this receptor: The quantity of clinical and demographic metadata differed by source and by participant and was supplied without curation.

To note about this clone: Its antigen has not been determined. Base qualities are not provided; no much larger clone lies one nucleotide away.

In the germline V gene, CDR1 corresponds to MNHEY and CDR2 to SVGAGI. There are 15 amino acids in the CDR3, from cysteine to phenylalanine inclusive. The read is trimmed to its CDR3 DNA, 45 bases read in frame from base 1. V was cut back by 2 bases and J by 4 bases, leaving a gap of 14 bases between them. The collaborating institutions used their own protocols to collect whole blood in K2EDTA tubes. Collaborator samples were shipped for TCRbeta analysis as frozen whole blood, isolated PBMCs, or DNA extracted from either sample type. TCRbeta CDR3 regions were amplified from genomic DNA using the immunoSEQ Assay, a bias-controlled multiplex PCR. The source study handled its data this way. The number of nucleated cells in each sample was estimated by amplification of reference gene primers within the assay. To quantify the absolute abundance of each unique TCRbeta CDR3 rearrangement, sequence reads were collapsed and filtered. For each sample, productive Simpson clonality was calculated as the square root of Simpson's diversity index over productive rearrangements. TCRdb holds this immuneACCESS table with in-frame rearrangements only. Some clones are missing; in checked studies, unresolved V genes explain under half, and the rest has no known cause. V and J calls and clone size are copied from that table; D and trimming were computed from the DNA. For this sample the table gives just under 50,000 clones, of which 90% were detected only once. Clones ranked in the top ten supply around 3.7% of the sample.

The sequence joins TRBV6-5 to TRBJ1-2; possibly the D gene is TRBD1, per 5 matching bases. The sequencing sample was made of peripheral blood. The source of this sequence is a human donor in a cohort sampled during active COVID-19. The CDR3 reads as follows: CASSYDIGQVYGYTF. At the DNA level, the sequence is TGTGCCAGCAGTTACGATATAGGACAAGTCTATGGCTACACCTTC.